This TCR beta chain was documented in a study of response to subunit inactivated influenza vaccine. Using its own MiXCR run on the RT-PCR reads, TCRdb lists one record per CDR3 protein. The sample contains more than 150,000 distinct CDR3 sequences, nearly 9.5% of which appear only once. The V segment lost 7 bases and the J segment 4 bases; nucleotides outside the gene matches: 11. Germline V lookup: CDR1 SGHRS, CDR2 YFSETQ. The CDR3 length is 15 residues. Study results and caveats: Authors suggested seasonal influenza vaccinations each recruit few new T cells.

This clonotype has a handful of counts. No antigen is known for it. The chain employs TRBV5-1 and TRBJ2-5, with 9 positions matching TRBD1. This clonotype was obtained from a man aged 50 or older who received an inactivated influenza vaccine. Material: non-naive T cells sorted from PBMCs, obtained on the day of vaccination. CDR3 in amino acids: CASAETGGGGETQYF. In DNA, the CDR3 is TGCGCCAGCGCCGAGACAGGGGGAGGAGGAGAGACCCAGTACTTC. Complete variable domain (other parts from reference TRBV5-1 and TRBJ2-5): KAGVTQTPRYLIKTRGQQVTLSCSPISGHRSVSWYQQTPGQGLQFLFEYFSETQRNKGNFPGRFSGRQFSNSRSEMNVSTLELGDSALYLCASAETGGGGETQYFGPGTRLLVL.